Listed below are T cell receptor beta chains from one sample, sequenced in a study of T cell repertoires in cytomegalovirus infection. MiXCR, run by TCRdb on the reads, gives a single entry per CDR3 protein. The sample carries approximately 240,000 distinct CDR3 sequences, over 9% recorded once. The specimen sequenced was PBMCs. These receptor sequences come from a human donor in good health (CMV status not recorded). Some clones in this sample may be carry-over from other donors' samples. Both conserved end residues are part of each CDR3. Fields, in order: clone size, J gene, V gene, D gene, CDR3 protein, CDR3 DNA. A D gene is named only where the DNA matches it firmly. Rows give clone size only sometimes, using once, few, many, or a class for an expanded clone.

.	TRBJ1-2	TRBV2	.	CASSLTDSEGGGYTF	TGTGCCAGCAGTCTGACGGACAGCGAGGGCGGTGGCTACACCTTC
.	TRBJ2-1	TRBV29-1	TRBD2	CSVRTSGAAYNEQFF	TGCAGCGTCCGGACTAGCGGGGCAGCCTACAATGAGCAGTTCTTC
many	TRBJ1-4	TRBV7-2	.	CASSPPQESGNEKLFF	TGTGCCAGCAGCCCCCCACAAGAGTCCGGAAATGAAAAACTGTTTTTT
many	TRBJ1-1	TRBV7-9	.	CASSFLQGTEAFF	TGTGCCAGCAGCTTCCTGCAGGGGACTGAAGCTTTCTTT
.	TRBJ2-2	TRBV7-7	TRBD1	CASSPITGTGGILNTGELFF	TGTGCCAGCAGCCCAATTACCGGGACAGGGGGCATTCTGAACACCGGGGAGCTGTTTTTT
many	TRBJ2-7	TRBV7-2	TRBD2	CASSSGLAASYEQYF	TGTGCCAGCAGCTCCGGACTAGCGGCTTCCTACGAGCAGTACTTC
few	TRBJ2-1	TRBV14	TRBD2	CASSRTSGINEQFF	TGTGCCAGCAGCCGGACTAGCGGGATCAATGAGCAGTTCTTC
many	TRBJ2-1	TRBV7-2	.	CASRQLAINEQFF	TGTGCCAGCAGGCAACTAGCTATCAATGAGCAGTTCTTC
many	TRBJ1-2	TRBV7-2	.	CASSLAGRGADYGYTF	TGTGCCAGCAGCTTAGCGGGGAGAGGGGCGGACTATGGCTACACCTTC
few	TRBJ1-1	TRBV29-1	.	CSVVGRGAEAFF	TGCAGCGTGGTGGGAAGGGGCGCTGAAGCTTTCTTT
few	TRBJ1-2	TRBV4-3	.	CASSLRTGGYTF	TGCGCCAGCAGCCTTCGGACGGGCGGCTACACCTTC
many	TRBJ1-5	TRBV6-2/TRBV6-3	TRBD1	CASSYTTRDYRGGQPQHF	TGTGCCAGCAGTTACACAACGCGGGACTACAGGGGTGGCCAGCCCCAGCATTTT
few	TRBJ2-3	TRBV29-1	.	CSGTPSKRADTQYF	TGCAGCGGCACCCCCTCTAAAAGGGCAGATACGCAGTATTTT
many	TRBJ1-1	TRBV12-3/TRBV12-4	TRBD1	CASRTPTGGAFF	TGTGCCAGCAGGACCCCTACAGGGGGAGCTTTCTTT
many	TRBJ2-1	TRBV6-2/TRBV6-3	TRBD2	CASSFFALAGGPRNEQFF	TGTGCCAGCAGTTTCTTCGCCTTAGCGGGAGGGCCCAGGAATGAGCAGTTCTTC
many	TRBJ1-1	TRBV11-3	.	CASSAGPTNTEAFF	TGTGCCAGCAGCGCGGGACCTACGAACACTGAAGCTTTCTTT
many	TRBJ1-2	TRBV7-2	.	CASSTGGFGYTF	TGTGCCAGCAGCACCGGCGGGTTTGGCTACACCTTC
many	TRBJ2-3	TRBV10-3	TRBD2	CAISEREEDTQYF	TGTGCCATCAGTGAGCGGGAGGAAGATACGCAGTATTTT
few	TRBJ1-4	TRBV23-1	TRBD1	CASKRRDRAGVEFF	TGCGCCAGCAAAAGAAGGGACAGGGCCGGAGTGGAGTTTTTT
few	TRBJ2-5	TRBV19	TRBD2	CASSTRTSGRRETQYF	TGTGCCAGTAGTACAAGGACTAGCGGGAGACGAGAGACCCAGTACTTC
few	TRBJ2-5	TRBV27	TRBD2	CASSSQREVTQETQYF	TGTGCCAGCAGTTCCCAGCGGGAGGTAACTCAAGAGACCCAGTACTTC
few	TRBJ1-6	TRBV6-5	.	CASSSGQPSTSLHF	TGTGCCAGCAGTTCCGGACAGCCCTCGACATCCCTCCACTTT
many	TRBJ1-1	TRBV12-5	.	CASGPDGFTEAFF	TGTGCTAGTGGTCCGGACGGTTTCACTGAAGCTTTCTTT
.	TRBJ2-7	TRBV30	TRBD1	CAWSLGQAGEQYF	TGTGCCTGGAGCCTGGGACAGGCGGGTGAGCAGTACTTC
.	TRBJ1-1	TRBV19	.	CASSFPGTANTEAFF	TGTGCCAGTAGTTTCCCCGGGACGGCGAACACTGAAGCTTTCTTT
many	TRBJ2-1	TRBV7-2	TRBD2	CASSLGELAGGRAFF	TGTGCCAGCAGCTTAGGGGAACTAGCGGGGGGCCGGGCGTTCTTC
.	TRBJ2-1	TRBV14	TRBD2	CASSPEREKNEQFF	TGTGCCAGCAGCCCCGAGCGGGAGAAGAATGAGCAGTTCTTC
many	TRBJ2-5	TRBV7-2	.	CASSLSGTTDTQYF	TGTGCCAGCAGTCTTTCCGGGACCACCGATACCCAGTACTTC
.	TRBJ2-1	TRBV6-1	.	CASSYSGRTSYNEQFF	TGTGCCAGCAGTTACTCTGGGCGGACCTCCTACAATGAGCAGTTCTTC
many	TRBJ2-2	TRBV6-2/TRBV6-3	TRBD1	CATKPGTGGTGELFF	TGTGCCACCAAACCCGGGACAGGGGGTACCGGGGAGCTGTTTTTT
many	TRBJ1-2	TRBV7-2	TRBD1	CASSLGQGISGYTF	TGTGCCAGCAGCTTGGGACAGGGGATCTCTGGCTACACCTTC
many	TRBJ1-5	TRBV7-2	.	CASSLNAIRDQPQHF	TGTGCCAGCAGCCTCAATGCGATTCGAGATCAGCCCCAGCATTTT
.	TRBJ1-2	TRBV10-3	.	CAIGGSYGYTF	TGTGCCATCGGGGGATCCTATGGCTACACCTTC
few	TRBJ2-7	TRBV7-9	.	CASSSSGLLHEQYF	TGTGCCAGCAGCTCCTCGGGGCTTCTGCACGAGCAGTACTTC
.	TRBJ2-1	TRBV7-9	TRBD1	CASSYLRDRAGEQFF	TGTGCCAGCAGCTACCTCCGGGACAGGGCAGGTGAGCAGTTCTTC
few	TRBJ2-3	TRBV20-1	.	CSASGDTYTQYF	TGCAGTGCTAGCGGGGACACTTATACGCAGTATTTT